What follows is one TCR beta chain and its context. This sample is drawn from a study of blood T cell repertoires in COVID-19. Across the study: Both acute and convalescent COVID-19 samples were obtained from the United States, Italy and Spain.

This CDR3 has 16 amino acids. V lost 2 bases, J lost 3 bases, and 7 bases stayed unmatched. Germline CDR1 KGHSH, CDR2 LQKENI. Profiled with immunoSEQ multiplex PCR; TCRdb holds only in-frame clones, not every one. In the table there are some 150,000 clones, about 91% of which are singletons. The sequenced sample consisted of peripheral blood. This chain links TRBV18 with TRBJ2-7, with TRBD1 identical over 10 bases. This clonotype was sampled from an older woman with acute or convalescent COVID-19. The CDR3 DNA reads as TGTGCCAGCTCACCAGAGACAGGGGGCTCGGGCTACGAGCAGTACTTC. Encoded protein: CASSPETGGSGYEQYF.